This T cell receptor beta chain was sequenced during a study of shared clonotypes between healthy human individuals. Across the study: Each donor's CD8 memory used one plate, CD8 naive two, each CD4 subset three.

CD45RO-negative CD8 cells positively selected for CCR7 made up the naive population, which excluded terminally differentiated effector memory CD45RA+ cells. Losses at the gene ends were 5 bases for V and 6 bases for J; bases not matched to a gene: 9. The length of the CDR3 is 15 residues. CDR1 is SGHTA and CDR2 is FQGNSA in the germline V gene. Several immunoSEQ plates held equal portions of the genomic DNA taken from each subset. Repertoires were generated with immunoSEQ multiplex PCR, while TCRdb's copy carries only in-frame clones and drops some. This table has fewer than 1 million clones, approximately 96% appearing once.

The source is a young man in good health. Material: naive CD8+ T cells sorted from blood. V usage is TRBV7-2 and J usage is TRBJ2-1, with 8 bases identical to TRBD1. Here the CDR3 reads CASSAPGQAINEQFF. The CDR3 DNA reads TGTGCCAGCAGCGCCCCGGGACAGGCCATCAATGAGCAGTTCTTC.